The clone carrying this T cell receptor beta chain was recorded at least ten times. The antigen remains unidentified. TCRdb redid the calling of the RACE reads with MiXCR, one entry per CDR3 protein. The table lists 100,000 to 150,000 distinct CDR3 sequences, about 11% of them singletons. These data belong to a study of human T cells and chemical hapten exposure. As for the study in general: Per-sample variation in TCR yield stemmed mainly from small pooled library volume differences.

The germline V gene encodes CDR1 SGHAT and CDR2 FQNNGV. Between the trimmed V and J ends, which lost 5 bases and 2 bases, there was a span of 11 bases. This CDR3 is built from 14 residues. The study's findings and limits: In the PT1 data, expanded TCR counts showed a positive correlation with patch test score. Expanded TCRs made up significantly more big CDR3 similarity clusters than controls did.

Noted time point: patch test 3, about 24 weeks after DPC sensitization. Described treatment: therapeutic diphenylcyclopropenone sensitization with weekly scalp DPC. Extraction yielded total RNA from whole blood (unfractionated). V usage is TRBV11-2 and J usage is TRBJ2-3, with D possibly TRBD1 on 6 matching bases. The sample here was whole blood, taken in connection with sensitization to the hapten diphenylcyclopropenone (DPC). This TCR derives from a woman aged 45-59 years with alopecia areata. Some clones in this sample may be carry-over from other donors' samples. The CDR3 reads CASSPQGTTDTQYF. CDR3 DNA sequence: TGTGCCAGCAGCCCCCAGGGGACCACAGATACGCAGTATTTT.